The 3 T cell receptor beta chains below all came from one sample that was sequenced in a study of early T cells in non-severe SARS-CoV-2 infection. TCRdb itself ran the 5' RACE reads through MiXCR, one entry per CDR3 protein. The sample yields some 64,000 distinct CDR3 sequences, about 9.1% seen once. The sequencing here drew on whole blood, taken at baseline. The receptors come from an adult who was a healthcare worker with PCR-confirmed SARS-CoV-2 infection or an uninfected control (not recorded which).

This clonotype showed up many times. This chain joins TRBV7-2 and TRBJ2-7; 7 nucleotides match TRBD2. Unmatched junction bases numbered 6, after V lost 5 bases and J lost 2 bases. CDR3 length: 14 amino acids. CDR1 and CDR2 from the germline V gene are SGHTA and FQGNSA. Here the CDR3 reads CASSRVGGAYEQYF. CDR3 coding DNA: TGTGCCAGCAGCCGTGTGGGGGGGGCCTACGAGCAGTACTTC.

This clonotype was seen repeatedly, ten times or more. The CDR3 nucleotides are TGTGCCAGCAGTACCCCAACTAATGAAAAACTGTTTTTT. This sequence encodes CASSTPTNEKLFF. J is TRBJ1-4 and V is TRBV27; no clear D. There are 13 residues in the CDR3. The V gene lost 5 bases and the J gene lost 0 bases, with 4 bases spanning the gap. Germline assignment: CDR1 MNHEY and CDR2 SMNVEV (reference sequence).

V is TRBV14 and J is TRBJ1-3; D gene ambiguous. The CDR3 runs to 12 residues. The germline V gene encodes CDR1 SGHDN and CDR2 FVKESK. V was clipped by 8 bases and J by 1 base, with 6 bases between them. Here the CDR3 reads CASRESGNTIYF. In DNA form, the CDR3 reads TGTGCCAGCCGGGAATCTGGAAACACCATATATTTT.